This TCR beta chain was captured in a study of T cell repertoires in cytomegalovirus infection (dated by TCRdb to about 2019). With regard to the full study: Peptide stimulations targeted recently identified HLA-C-restricted CMV epitopes, whose presentation resists viral immunomodulation, together with well-studied HLA-B-restricted epitopes. Because public TCR beta signatures pointed to carriage of CMV infection together with the matching HLA type, the HLA type of each donor mattered for the analysis.

Deletion took 8 bases off V and 0 bases off J, with a span of 11 bases between the germline ends. According to the germline V gene, CDR1 reads SNHLY and CDR2 reads FYNNEI. From its cysteine to its phenylalanine, the CDR3 spans 14 amino acids. Only the CDR3 DNA is retained, 42 bases long and in frame from the first base. The study at large found these results: The ex vivo response was dominated by HLA-C-restricted CMV-specific TCR beta clonotypes, which also provided the single most frequent clonotype in two of eight donors. Carriers of CMV infection plus the relevant HLA type were discriminated by the cumulative frequency of public TCR beta family members in the study cohort and in an independent roughly 340-donor cohort.

This clonotype came up a few times. The antigen this receptor binds is unknown. Within one base of it there is no much larger clone, and no base qualities were kept. The intended sense of this specimen's treatment or condition label: in vitro stimulation with specific CMV peptide epitopes to enrich CMV-specific T cells. Sequencing used an Illumina HiSeq 1500. TCRdb reprocessing: public reads trimmed at Q25 with fastp, clones called with MiXCR, in-frame beta chains kept. Rows merge per CDR3 protein into single entries with the most common DNA and genes. The sample data list hundreds of thousands of distinct CDR3 sequences, and around a third of these were observed just once. The ten largest clones add up to roughly 18% of the sample.

The source of this sequence is a human donor in good health (CMV status not recorded). Some clones in this sample may be carry-over from other donors' samples. The chain employs TRBV2 and TRBJ2-1; the D segment could be TRBD1, given 6 matching bases. The material was cultured PBMCs, obtained from culture after CMV antigen stimulation. For the CDR3, the sequence is CASSGTSSYNEQFF. In nucleotides, the sequence is TGTGCCAGCTCCGGGACAAGCTCCTACAATGAGCAGTTCTTC.